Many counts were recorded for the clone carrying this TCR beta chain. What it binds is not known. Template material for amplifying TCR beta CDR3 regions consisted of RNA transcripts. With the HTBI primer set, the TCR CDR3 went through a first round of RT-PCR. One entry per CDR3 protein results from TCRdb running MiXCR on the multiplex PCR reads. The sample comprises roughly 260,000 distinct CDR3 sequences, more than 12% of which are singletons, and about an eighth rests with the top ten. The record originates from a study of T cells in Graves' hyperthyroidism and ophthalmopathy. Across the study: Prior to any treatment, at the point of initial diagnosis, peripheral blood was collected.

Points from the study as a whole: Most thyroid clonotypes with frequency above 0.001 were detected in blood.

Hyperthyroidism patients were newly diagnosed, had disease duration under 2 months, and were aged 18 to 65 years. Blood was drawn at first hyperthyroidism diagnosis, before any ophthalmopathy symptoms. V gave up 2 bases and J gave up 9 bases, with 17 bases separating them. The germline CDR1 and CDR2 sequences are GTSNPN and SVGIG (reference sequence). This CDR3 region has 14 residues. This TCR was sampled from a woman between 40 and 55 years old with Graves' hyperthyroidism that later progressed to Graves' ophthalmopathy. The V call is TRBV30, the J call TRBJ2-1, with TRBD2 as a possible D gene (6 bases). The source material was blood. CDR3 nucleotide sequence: TGTGCCTGGAGTCCCTCCCTGGCGGGATCTGAGCAGTTCTTC. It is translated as CAWSPSLAGSEQFF.